The sequence of this T cell receptor (beta chain) was determined in a study of cytomegalovirus exposure and HLA in healthy donors (dated by TCRdb to 2016 to 2017). As for the study more broadly: According to an earlier analysis of 550 to 750 of the donors, roughly 180 million T cells yielded 90 million to 140 million unique TCR beta sequences and more than 250 Gb of sequence data. Roughly 300 gigabases of sequencing data and approximately 85 million unique TCR sequences were included in an early release covering roughly 600 HLA-typed donors. Among the roughly 400 genotyped donors, 75% to 90% belonged to the genetic ancestry cluster associated with self-reported Caucasian donors. The study aimed to test whether signatures of past pathogen exposure could be identified by cataloging public T cell receptors. Using immunosequencing, the study profiled T cell repertoires from about 620 subjects and related those repertoires to cytomegalovirus serostatus. Besides the first cohort of approximately 710 subjects, a separate validation cohort made up of 95 to 150 different subjects was used. The study combined high-throughput TCR immunosequencing, statistical association of individual TCRs with disease status, and machine learning to predict cytomegalovirus infection status. In a later analysis, previously published TCR beta repertoires from fewer than 750 donors were re-analyzed and high-resolution HLA genotyping was added so that TCR occurrence patterns could be studied. In the later analysis, no new phenotypic data were used to find candidate immune exposures; instead, reliance was placed on TCR beta sequences and their occurrence across donors. In an earlier analysis of a few hundred of the donors, high-throughput TCR beta sequencing was used to judge whether each TCR beta V gene segment behaved as functional or pseudogenic. Donor age, sex, ethnicity and CMV serostatus were collected together with the repertoire data. A later genetic analysis used genome-wide SNP genotypes for about 65% of the roughly 700 donors, treating that subset as a discovery cohort. Every repertoire in the discovery cohort had been generated on one and the same sequencing platform. Both class I and class II loci were covered by HLA typing, at four-digit resolution. Typing coverage differed by locus: A, B, C, DRB1 and DQB1 were typed in roughly 620-640 donors, DQA1 in approximately 520, DPA1 in 600 to 610, and DPB1 in just under 490. Because of strong linkage in the cohort, roughly five DR-DQ haplotypes were treated as single units for association and clustering. Among roughly 370 genotyped donors of the cohort, an average of about 240,000 unique TCR beta nucleotide sequences were sequenced per donor, roughly 20% of them non-productive. General findings and caveats noted by the study authors: Sequencing depth was assumed to be roughly uniform across donors in the presence/absence analyses, though that assumption may not hold. Because HLA typing was missing for some donors at each locus, association tests included only the typed subset. A later analysis found that most CMV-associated TCR beta chains appeared HLA-restricted, with HLA associations seemingly driven largely by CMV exposure. At a false discovery rate of 0.05, a later analysis linked 16,951 TCR beta sequences to specific HLA alleles. Some IMGT-functional V segments, including TRBV6-2 and TRBV6-3, could not be told apart with the 87-base-pair reads, so those segments were excluded. A later analysis found that HLA-associated TCR beta chains were more clonally expanded and had lower generation probabilities than equally common non-associated chains. In an earlier analysis of some 500 of the donors, most TCR beta V segments appeared in productive rearrangements about 90% or about 30% of the time, broadly matching IMGT annotations. The authors suggested that the approach could potentially be extended to other disease states and immunological phenotypes. A later genetic analysis associated a missense DCLRE1C variant with V-gene and J-gene trimming of TCR beta chains, and an independent cohort replicated the association. Correlated functional status among segregating V segments might be attributable to linkage disequilibrium, but an unknown experimental factor could not be ruled out. According to a later analysis, parvovirus B19, influenza, CMV and Epstein-Barr virus appeared linked to several top co-occurrence clusters. In a later genetic analysis, fewer N-insertions in productive TCRs were reported among donors in an Asian-associated ancestry cluster than the 666-donor mean. The study gave a list of 150 to 200 TCR beta chains associated with cytomegalovirus. The only immune exposure information available for the cohort was CMV serostatus. The classifier was reported to diagnose cytomegalovirus status with high specificity and sensitivity in both the original and validation cohorts. A few of the identified cytomegalovirus-associated TCR beta chains were confirmed in vitro to be specific for cytomegalovirus antigens. In a later analysis, the rate of TCR association differed among HLA loci, with DRB1 alleles having the most associated TCRs and HLA-C alleles having the fewest. A further reported finding was that TCR beta sequences accurately predicted the HLA-A and HLA-B alleles for most subjects in the first cohort. When HLA alleles, especially DR and DQ, strongly co-occurred, TCR associations were difficult to assign to individual alleles. Most TCR sequences were observed very rarely across donors, whereas some public TCRs were present in many individuals. The sequencing pipeline was judged likely to have produced a cluster of highly shared sequence variants as a technical artifact. Because counts were too low, seventeen rarely observed V segments, including chromosome 9 orphons, were excluded from the earlier analysis of several hundred of the donors. The cohort was sequenced for TCR beta chains only, and without alpha or paired-chain data the features that could be detected were limited.

In total, approximately 700 healthy bone marrow donors made up the cohort. All cohort members were sampled while nominally healthy, although unrecorded immune exposures were likely present. The donor tested CMV seropositive and was one of the 289 seropositive cohort members. A peripheral blood sample was collected from each donor, and TCR beta sequencing was performed on peripheral blood mononuclear cells. Genomic DNA was extracted from the blood cell samples with the Qiagen DNeasy Blood Extraction Kit. Receptor libraries were prepared by the immunoSEQ multiplex PCR assay. A mixture of 60 forward primers for TCR Vbeta segments and 13 reverse primers for TCR Jbeta segments was used in the multiplex PCR. Amplification of the CDR3 region of rearranged TCR beta genes was performed with a multiplex PCR assay on genomic DNA. The amplified TCR beta libraries were sequenced on the Illumina HiSeq System as 87-base-pair reads. In the source study's methods: In a later analysis, roughly 80 million unique TCR beta chains were counted across the 690 or so repertoires, and around 10 million of these chains were shared by at least two donors. A nearest-neighbor algorithm error-corrected the raw reads and collapsed the reads into unique sequences, merging closely related sequences to remove PCR and sequencing errors. V, D and J gene segments were assigned by aligning CDR3 sequences to IMGT reference sequences. For a sequence to be retained, a match of at least six nucleotides was required to both a V gene segment and a J gene segment. A rearrangement was called productive if the CDR3 had no stop codons and remained in frame with V and J, and every other rearrangement was called non-productive. CDR3 was defined by IMGT convention, running from the second conserved V-encoded cysteine to the conserved J-encoded phenylalanine. Sequences without an unambiguous match to a single V gene segment were excluded from the earlier analysis of a few hundred of the donors. In an earlier analysis of roughly 500 of the donors, V segments were called functional above 56.7% productive rearrangements and were called segregating when the between-donor standard deviation exceeded 5%. A statistical classification framework was developed to diagnose cytomegalovirus status using the catalog of TCR beta chain sequences. A later analysis assigned V and J genes by comparing TCR nucleotide sequences with IMGT/GENE-DB human TR gene sequences. Using the TCRdist pipeline, a later analysis assigned CDR3 sequences along with most-parsimonious VDJ recombination scenarios. In a later analysis, each TCR beta chain was defined by its CDR3 amino acid sequence together with its V-gene family, and reads lacking a unique V-gene family were excluded. As a way to deal with suspected cross-contamination and a sequencing artifact, a later analysis dropped 640 or so nucleotide sequences that were highly shared and had low generation probability. In a later analysis, a clonal expansion index was calculated for each public chain from normalized within-repertoire ranks of inferred template counts. Generation probabilities in a later analysis came from a VDJ recombination model fitted to out-of-frame rearrangements, and those results were checked against IGoR. In a later analysis, hypergeometric tests were used to score TCR-TCR, TCR-HLA and TCR-CMV co-occurrence, with a repertoire-size bias correction applied to TCR pairs. To estimate false discovery rates, a later analysis permuted the HLA or CMV assignments 20 times. In a later analysis, co-occurring TCRs were grouped using DBSCAN, with TCRdist sequence similarity added in when clustering inside HLA-allele-positive subsets. Repertoires with fewer than 30,000 or more than 120,000 public chains were left out of co-occurrence clustering, as were about 5 repertoires with anomalous nucleotide sharing. This immuneACCESS table, as held by TCRdb, lists in-frame sequences with V and J called but not all clones. Of the missing ones, under half trace to an unresolved V gene in checked studies; the others have no known cause. V, J and clone size are taken as reported in that table, and D and trimming were inferred from the DNA itself. In all, the sample holds around 100,000 clones, and more than 70% of those were seen once. The ten most abundant clones make up about 4.5% of the sample.

To note about this clone: The specificity of this receptor is unknown. One base away there is no much larger clone; base qualities are not given. Distinct nucleotide sequences in the sample also encode this CDR3.

Trimming leaves V shorter by 5 bases and J shorter by 5 bases, with the junction holding 7 bases beyond the gene matches. CDR1 SGHNT and CDR2 YYREEE were looked up in the germline V gene (reference sequence). From cysteine to phenylalanine, the CDR3 is 14 amino acids long. The kept DNA is CDR3 alone, 42 bases in frame from the first base. The receptor comes from a male donor in good health and CMV-seropositive. The chain is assembled from TRBV5-4 and TRBJ1-1; 9 bases in between match TRBD1. The sequenced material came from PBMCs. The DNA reads as follows: TGTGCCAGCAGTTGGGGACAGGGTGGAACTGAAGCTTTCTTT. Its protein product is CASSWGQGGTEAFF.